A selection of T cell receptor beta chains follows, all from one sample in a study of regulatory T cells in long-lasting Graves disease. Using its own MiXCR run on the multiplex PCR reads, TCRdb lists one record per CDR3 protein. The sample holds over 400,000 distinct CDR3 sequences, approximately 14% seen once. This same sample was also taken into another study, of T cells in Graves' hyperthyroidism and ophthalmopathy.

The source material was peripheral blood mononuclear cells (PBMCs), sampled at new diagnosis, from a patient treated with antithyroid drugs. The origin of the receptors is a woman between 45 and 60 years old with Graves disease. Both conserved end residues are part of each CDR3. The D gene is left open where the match is weak. Expanded clones are given a class, and other clones once, few, many or no size at all.

TRBV27,TRBJ2-6,.,.,TGTGCCAGCAGTTTAAACCCGACAGGCTCTGGGGCCAACGTCCCGACTTTC,CASSLNPTGSGANVPTF
TRBV28,TRBJ2-7,.,many,TGTGCCAGCAGTTTAGGTGGGGTCACCAAGGGGGAGCAGTACTTC,CASSLGGVTKGEQYF
TRBV3-1,TRBJ2-3,.,many,TGTGCCAGCAGCCAACGGGGCACCAGAAGCTCGACTACGCAGTATTTT,CASSQRGTRSSTTQYF
TRBV7-9,TRBJ2-3,TRBD1,.,TGTGCCAGCAGCAGGGACAGGGACACAGATACGCAGTATTTT,CASSRDRDTDTQYF
TRBV6-1,TRBJ2-2,TRBD1,few,TGTGCCAGCAGTGACAGGGGGCGGGACACCGGGGAGCTGTTTTTT,CASSDRGRDTGELFF
TRBV28,TRBJ1-1,.,many,TGTGCCAGCAGTCCCCCAATCATGAACACTGAAGCTTTCTTT,CASSPPIMNTEAFF
TRBV5-1,TRBJ1-4,.,many,TGTGCCAGCAGCCTGGGGAGGGGTAATGAAAAACTGTTTTTT,CASSLGRGNEKLFF
TRBV10-3,TRBJ1-1,TRBD1,few,TGTGCCATCAGTGACACAGGGGGAGGCTTTATGAACACTGAAGCTTTCTTT,CAISDTGGGFMNTEAFF
TRBV24-1,TRBJ2-3,TRBD1,many,TGTGCCACCAGTGATCCGACAGGGTTAGGAGACACAGATACGCAGTATTTT,CATSDPTGLGDTDTQYF
TRBV6-2/TRBV6-3,TRBJ2-3,TRBD2,.,TGTGCCAGCAGTGAAATCGGGACTAGCGGGAGAACAGATACGCAGTATTTT,CASSEIGTSGRTDTQYF
TRBV10-3,TRBJ1-3,.,few,TGTGCCATCGGGTCCAGTCACTCTGGAAACACCATATATTTT,CAIGSSHSGNTIYF
TRBV30,TRBJ2-7,.,.,TGTGCCTACAGACAGGACCCCTACGAGCAGTACTTC,CAYRQDPYEQYF
TRBV4-1,TRBJ2-2,.,.,TGCGCCAGCAGCCAAGATCAATCACAGGGCCCCCCCGGGGAGCTGTTTTTT,CASSQDQSQGPPGELFF
TRBV29-1,TRBJ2-6,.,.,TGCAGCGTTCGAGGTAGCTCTGGGGCCAACGTCCTGACTTTC,CSVRGSSGANVLTF
TRBV11-2,TRBJ1-2,.,many,TGTGCCAGCAGCTTAGATAGAGGGATGGGCTACACCTTC,CASSLDRGMGYTF
TRBV7-3,TRBJ1-1,.,.,TGTGCCAGCAGCTTAAACACTGGGGCAGACGAAGCTTTCTTT,CASSLNTGADEAFF
TRBV6-2/TRBV6-3,TRBJ2-2,.,few,TGTGCCAGCAATCCCTATTCCGACACCGGGGAGCTGTTTTTT,CASNPYSDTGELFF
TRBV5-6,TRBJ2-5,TRBD1,.,TGTGCCAGCAGCTTCAGTGGACAGGGGGAGACCCAGTACTTC,CASSFSGQGETQYF
TRBV28,TRBJ2-5,.,many,TGTGCCAGCAGCTTATCTAGCCAAGAGACCCAGTACTTC,CASSLSSQETQYF
TRBV2,TRBJ1-2,.,many,TGTGCCATCCGTGGGGAGGTCTCATCTGGCTACACCTTC,CAIRGEVSSGYTF
TRBV10-3,TRBJ2-7,TRBD2,.,TGTGCCATCAGTGATCCTAGCGGGCCCGCATACGAGCAGTACTTC,CAISDPSGPAYEQYF
TRBV29-1,TRBJ2-7,.,many,TGCAGCGTTGAAATCCCCTCCTACGAGCAGTACTTC,CSVEIPSYEQYF